This passage covers 18 T cell receptor beta chains from one sample sequenced in a study of graft-versus-host responses after intestinal transplantation. Profiling relied on immunoSEQ multiplex PCR, and the TCRdb table lists in-frame clones only, not all of them. This sample has about 9,000 clones; under 35% occur once, and the top ten carry 5%. Irradiated stimulators labeled with violet dye, some 200,000 in number, were plated with some 200,000 CFSE-labeled responders. The sample in question was alloreactive CD8+ T cells from a mixed lymphocyte reaction culture, obtained before transplantation. The subset was: CFSE-low proliferating T cells sorted from approximately 6-day pre-transplant mixed lymphocyte reaction (GvH or HvG direction). These receptors all stem from a human patient who was an organ donor for intestinal transplantation.

The V gene is TRBV27, the J gene TRBJ2-7; D ambiguous. This CDR3 comprises 14 residues. V dropped 5 bases and J dropped 0 bases, with 11 bases sitting between them. In germline, CDR1 is MNHEY, CDR2 SMNVEV (reference sequence). CDR3: CASSEESSSYEQYF. CDR3 nucleotides: TGTGCCAGCAGTGAAGAATCATCCTCCTACGAGCAGTACTTC.

CDR3 region: CASSLSRQVSNQPQHF. In DNA, the CDR3 is TGTGCCAGCAGCCTATCCCGACAGGTTAGCAATCAGCCCCAGCATTTT. The rearrangement links TRBV7-8 to TRBJ1-5, with D perhaps matching TRBD1 (6 bases). Per the germline V gene, CDR1 is SGHVS and CDR2 is FQNEAQ. V lost 5 bases and J 0 bases, leaving 14 bases between the germline ends. The CDR3 covers 16 residues. Supplemented by reference TRBV7-8 and TRBJ1-5, the full variable domain reads GAGVSQSPRYKVAKRGQDVALRCDPISGHVSLFWYQQALGQGPEFLTYFQNEAQLDKSGLPSDRFFAERPEGSVSTLKIQRTQQEDSAVYLCASSLSRQVSNQPQHFGDGTRLSIL.

The sample holds a few counts of this clone. The V call is TRBV4-2, the J call TRBJ1-1; no reliable D call. V was cut by 6 bases and J by 1 base, with 6 bases left in between. The CDR3 length is 12 residues. The germline gives CDR1 LGHNA, CDR2 YNFKEQ. CDR3 in amino acids: CASSPGNTEAFF. Written as DNA, the CDR3 is TGTGCCAGCAGTCCGGGGAACACTGAAGCTTTCTTT.

This clone was observed a single time. J is TRBJ2-7 and V is TRBV5-1, with TRBD2 matching 8 bases. Germline V gives CDR1 SGHRS, CDR2 YFSETQ. The CDR3 consists of 15 residues. Germline trimming cut 0 bases from V and 2 bases from J; bases unmatched to any gene: 4. The CDR3 sequence is CASSLDSGATYEQYF. CDR3 in DNA: TGCGCCAGCAGCTTGGATAGCGGGGCAACCTACGAGCAGTACTTC.

Details on this clone: Its ends do not fully match the called genes, so a read error is possible. This rearrangement joins TRBV9 to TRBJ1-3, with D perhaps TRBD1 (6 bases). This CDR3 spans 18 amino acids. Germline CDR1 and CDR2: SGDLS and YYNGEE. In DNA, the CDR3 is TGTGCCAGCAGCGGATCACCACCGGGACAATACTCTGGAAACGCCATATATTTT. The encoded protein is CASSGSPPGQYSGNAIYF.

Points on this clone: A far larger clone is a single base away, which makes a read error likely. The rearrangement links TRBV19 to TRBJ2-2; possibly TRBD2 for D (6 bases). The CDR3 sequence is 15 residues long. Germline-derived CDR1 and CDR2 are LNHDA and SQIVND (reference sequence). CDR3 region: CASSIGGTNSGELFF. In nucleotides, the CDR3 is TGTGCCAGTAGTATTGGAGGGACGAACTCCGGGGAGCTGTTTTTT.

The rearrangement joins TRBV13 to TRBJ1-1; 7 nucleotides line up with TRBD1. Germline V lookup: CDR1 PRHDT, CDR2 FYEKMQ (reference sequence). The V gene end was trimmed by 5 bases and the J gene end by 9 bases; junction bases not matched to a gene: 6. The CDR3 is made up of 12 amino acids. In DNA, the CDR3 is TGTGCCAGCAGCCCGGACAGGAAGAAAGCTTTCTTT. It is translated as CASSPDRKKAFF.

This clone was counted a few times. The V gene is TRBV6-6, the J gene TRBJ1-2; 9 positions agree with TRBD1. The germline CDR1 and CDR2 sequences are MNHNY and SVGAGI (reference sequence). The CDR3 is 14 residues long. The ends lost 5 bases at V and 8 bases at J; junction bases unmatched: 9. CDR3 bases: TGTGCCAGCAGTACCCGGGACAGGGCTCGAGGCTACACCTTC. This codes for CASSTRDRARGYTF.

This clone was observed many times. The sample carries other DNA sequences with the same CDR3. The chain employs TRBV30 and TRBJ2-6; possibly TRBD2 for D (6 bases). From germline, CDR1 is GTSNPN and CDR2 SVGIG (reference sequence). The V end was cut by 3 bases, the J end by 2 bases, with 8 bases between. This CDR3 is built from 14 residues. The CDR3 loop reads CAWRPGAGANVLTF. The CDR3 bases are TGTGCCTGGAGGCCGGGGGCTGGGGCCAACGTCCTGACTTTC.

The rearrangement joins TRBV11-3 to TRBJ2-7; D is undetermined. V was cut by 3 bases and J by 1 base, with 4 bases left in between. This CDR3 has 12 residues. Germline lookup yields CDR1 SGHNT and CDR2 YENEEA. The CDR3: CASSFQSYEQYF. In DNA form, the CDR3 reads TGTGCCAGCAGCTTTCAATCCTACGAGCAGTACTTC.

The CDR3 nucleotides read TGTGCCAGCAGCTTGGGTAGCGGGAGTTACGAGCAGTACTTC. Its translation is CASSLGSGSYEQYF. The V call is TRBV7-6, the J call TRBJ2-7, with 9 bases matching TRBD2. The germline gives CDR1 SGHVS, CDR2 FNYEAQ. With V trimmed by 3 bases and J by 4 bases, 4 bases remained unmatched. There are 14 residues in the CDR3.

V gene TRBV13 combines with J gene TRBJ2-1; TRBD1 or TRBD2 may be the D gene (6 bases each). Deletions cut 5 bases from V and 9 bases from J, with 29 bases between. CDR1 and CDR2 (germline): PRHDT, FYEKMQ (reference sequence). The CDR3 is 18 amino acids. CDR3: CASSAGTLNSYGTSEQFF. For the CDR3, the DNA is TGTGCCAGCAGCGCGGGGACATTGAATTCTTACGGCACGAGTGAGCAGTTCTTC.

This clone was found once. V gene TRBV5-1 combines with J gene TRBJ2-3; 7 bases align to TRBD2. CDR3 size: 16 residues. With 0 bases clipped from V and 5 bases from J, the junction kept 9 bases outside the gene matches. The germline CDR1 and CDR2 sequences are SGHRS and YFSETQ. The CDR3 DNA reads as TGCGCCAGCAGCTTGGTGGGCAGCGGGGTGCAAGATACGCAGTATTTT. This translates into CASSLVGSGVQDTQYF.

About this clone: A much larger clone lies one base from this, so it may be a read error. The chain is built from TRBV27 and TRBJ2-7; D perhaps matches TRBD2 (6 bases). The ends were cut back, 3 bases at V and 5 bases at J, with 11 bases in the middle. Germline V lookup: CDR1 MNHEY, CDR2 SMNVEV (reference sequence). The CDR3 runs to 13 residues. The CDR3 DNA reads TGTGCCAGCAGTTTTTTTGGAGGGCACGAGCAGTACTTC. Translation: CASSFFGGHEQYF.

Turning to this clone: This sequence may be a read error, since a much larger clone differs from it by one base. V usage is TRBV29-1 and J usage is TRBJ2-7, with D uncertain. Trimming left V 5 bases short and J 3 bases short, with 14 bases between. Germline V gene data show CDR1 as SQVTM and CDR2 as ANQGSEA. This CDR3 is built from 13 residues. CDR3 loop: CSVSVGAHYEQYF. DNA for the CDR3: TGCAGCGTTTCAGTGGGTGCGCACTACGAGCAGTACTTC.

The V and J genes are TRBV9 and TRBJ2-5; 8 bases are a match to TRBD2. CDR3 length: 20 residues. V lost 0 bases and J lost 2; bases outside the gene matches: 18. The germline V gene encodes CDR1 SGDLS and CDR2 YYNGEE. CDR3 nucleotide sequence: TGTGCCAGCAGCGTAGAGGGCCTCGCGGGAGGCCCCCGACAACAAGAGACCCAGTACTTC. The encoded protein is CASSVEGLAGGPRQQETQYF.

This chain connects TRBV19 to TRBJ1-2; a weak D match, TRBD1 (5 bases). The CDR3 runs 15 residues. Trimming shortened V by 3 bases and J by 0 bases, and 11 bases separated the two germline ends. The germline V gene encodes CDR1 LNHDA and CDR2 SQIVND (reference sequence). The CDR3 sequence: CASSILMTANYGYTF. The CDR3 coding sequence is TGTGCCAGTAGTATCCTCATGACAGCTAACTATGGCTACACCTTC.

About this clone: Given a much more abundant clone one base away, this may be a read error. The chain carries TRBV27 and TRBJ1-5; maybe TRBD1 (6 bases). The CDR3 runs 15 residues. Trimming shortened V by 3 bases and J by 2 bases, and 11 bases separated the two germline ends. Germline CDR1 reads MNHEY; CDR2 reads SMNVEV (reference sequence). This CDR3 reads CASSFGTWGNQPQHF. CDR3 coding DNA: TGTGCCAGCAGTTTTGGGACATGGGGCAATCAGCCCCAGCATTTT.